This T cell receptor beta chain appears in the sequencing data of a study of Ad26.COV2.S vaccination and SARS-CoV-2 variants. Generated by immunoSEQ multiplex PCR, the TCRdb table keeps only in-frame clones and is missing some. This sample has some 350,000 clones, with approximately 81% found just once. Treatment meaning: over 15 received Ad26.COV2.S at low or high dose, single or two shots; roughly 5 received placebo; per-sample allocation not given. At day 63 after the first vaccine or placebo injection, samples were drawn. J was trimmed by 8 bases and V by 2 bases; bases with no gene match: 10. CDR1 and CDR2 (germline): SGHDT, YYEEEE. There are 16 residues in the CDR3.

Sequenced here: peripheral blood, sampled in a trial of Ad26.COV2.S vaccine versus placebo. The V gene is TRBV5-6, the J gene TRBJ1-6; 7 nucleotides agree with TRBD1. The receptor comes from a person between 18 and 65 years old who received the Ad26.COV2.S COVID-19 vaccine or a placebo. Here the CDR3 reads CASSLPRDRAHSPLHF. Here the CDR3 DNA reads TGTGCCAGCAGCTTACCCCGCGACAGGGCACATTCACCCCTCCACTTT.